The rows below give T cell receptor beta chains drawn from one sample of a study of T cells in Graves' hyperthyroidism and ophthalmopathy. MiXCR was run by TCRdb on the multiplex PCR reads, yielding one entry per CDR3 protein. The data contain hundreds of thousands of distinct CDR3 sequences, about a fifth of them singletons. The sample consisted of blood. The receptors derive from a young woman with Graves' hyperthyroidism. The CDR3 runs from the conserved cysteine through the conserved F or W. A D gene is named only where the DNA matches it firmly. A row's size may be missing; if present it is once, few, many or a size class.

>TRBJ2-7|TRBV11-2|NA|many
CASSPPGRAWSSYEQYF
TGTGCCAGCAGCCCCCCAGGCCGGGCTTGGAGCTCCTACGAGCAGTACTTC
>TRBJ2-5|TRBV28|NA|many
CASSPQGPAGVETQYF
TGTGCCAGCAGTCCACAGGGACCCGCGGGGGTAGAGACCCAGTACTTC
>TRBJ2-5|TRBV28|NA|few
CASRPRTKETQYF
TGTGCCAGCAGACCCCGGACAAAAGAGACCCAGTACTTC
>TRBJ1-5|TRBV12-3/TRBV12-4|TRBD1|many
CASSSWTGKGQPQHF
TGTGCCAGCAGTTCTTGGACAGGGAAGGGACAGCCCCAGCATTTT
>TRBJ2-5|TRBV10-2|NA|many
CASSESLWEETQYF
TGCGCCAGCAGTGAGTCATTGTGGGAGGAGACCCAGTACTTC
>TRBJ1-1|TRBV14|NA|NA
CASSQGRTKAAEAFF
TGTGCCAGCAGCCAAGGTAGAACCAAAGCGGCTGAAGCTTTCTTT
>TRBJ1-1|TRBV28|NA|many
CASSLEGWNTEAFF
TGTGCCAGCAGTTTAGAAGGGTGGAACACTGAAGCTTTCTTT
>TRBJ2-4|TRBV28|NA|NA
CASSQTPRQENIQYF
TGTGCCAGCAGCCAGACCCCACGTCAGGAAAACATTCAGTACTTC
>TRBJ2-7|TRBV6-1|TRBD2|many
CASKFSGGSYEQYF
TGTGCCAGCAAATTTAGCGGGGGTTCCTACGAGCAGTACTTC
>TRBJ1-1|TRBV29-1|NA|many
CSVGFLPGGAFF
TGCAGCGTTGGATTTCTGCCTGGCGGAGCTTTCTTT
>TRBJ1-2|TRBV29-1|NA|many
CSVGDSRDYGYTF
TGCAGCGTTGGAGACAGCCGAGACTATGGCTACACCTTC
>TRBJ1-2|TRBV24-1|NA|many
CATSESHRGTIGYTF
TGTGCCACCAGTGAATCACACCGAGGGACTATCGGCTACACCTTC
>TRBJ1-5|TRBV20-1|TRBD1|many
CSASDPTGRAGPQHF
TGCAGTGCCTCAGACCCGACAGGGCGGGCTGGGCCCCAGCATTTT
>TRBJ2-7|TRBV20-1|NA|NA
CSARPLAKGVYVQYF
TGCAGTGCTAGACCTCTAGCGAAGGGGGTCTACGTGCAGTACTTC
>TRBJ2-2|TRBV10-3|TRBD2|many
CAISVNWGLAGGPNTGELFF
TGTGCCATCAGTGTTAACTGGGGCCTAGCGGGGGGCCCGAACACCGGGGAGCTGTTTTTT
>TRBJ2-2|TRBV4-2|NA|many
CASSLRASNTGELFF
TGTGCCAGCAGCCTCAGGGCCAGCAACACCGGGGAGCTGTTTTTT
>TRBJ1-4|TRBV12-3/TRBV12-4|NA|NA
CASSLALWGSNEKLFF
TGTGCCAGCAGTTTAGCGCTCTGGGGGTCTAATGAAAAACTGTTTTTT
>TRBJ2-7|TRBV9|NA|many
CASSPHRVPYF
TGTGCCAGCAGCCCCCACAGGGTACCGTACTTC
>TRBJ1-5|TRBV6-1|NA|many
CARGGEDQPQHF
TGTGCCAGGGGCGGGGAGGATCAGCCCCAGCATTTT
>TRBJ2-7|TRBV6-1|NA|many
CASSELEGYYEQYF
TGTGCCAGCAGTGAACTGGAGGGATACTACGAGCAGTACTTC
>TRBJ1-2|TRBV11-2|NA|many
CASSLARTGYGYTF
TGTGCCAGCAGCTTAGCTCGGACCGGATATGGCTACACCTTC
>TRBJ2-5|TRBV4-2|TRBD2|few
CASSQEGLAGGPTFETQYF
TGTGCCAGCAGCCAAGAGGGGCTAGCGGGGGGACCAACCTTTGAGACCCAGTACTTC
>TRBJ1-2|TRBV20-1|NA|many
CSPLGVYGYTF
TGCAGCCCCTTGGGGGTCTATGGCTACACCTTC
>TRBJ2-7|TRBV6-1|TRBD1|many
CASRPRDRFYEQYF
TGTGCCAGCAGGCCCCGGGACAGGTTTTACGAGCAGTACTTC
>TRBJ2-5|TRBV28|NA|many
CASSSEPETQYF
TGTGCCAGCTCGTCAGAACCCGAGACCCAGTACTTC
>TRBJ2-5|TRBV12-3/TRBV12-4|TRBD2|few
CASSHPSGGAGETQYF
TGTGCCAGCAGCCATCCTAGCGGGGGGGCCGGGGAGACCCAGTACTTC
>TRBJ2-7|TRBV28|TRBD2|few
CASSRLAGIVNEQYF
TGTGCCAGCAGTCGGCTAGCGGGGATAGTCAACGAGCAGTACTTC
>TRBJ1-1|TRBV5-1|TRBD1|many
CASSWGRGRAVTEAFF
TGCGCCAGCAGCTGGGGCAGGGGGCGAGCAGTCACTGAAGCTTTCTTT
>TRBJ2-7|TRBV2|NA|few
CASTLASYEQYF
TGTGCCAGTACACTGGCCTCCTACGAGCAGTACTTC
>TRBJ2-7|TRBV5-1|NA|many
CASSGGVGIYEQYF
TGCGCCAGCAGCGGAGGGGTAGGGATCTACGAGCAGTACTTC
>TRBJ2-5|TRBV10-3|TRBD2|few
CAISEEVTGGPRETQYF
TGTGCCATCAGTGAGGAAGTAACGGGGGGGCCCCGGGAGACCCAGTACTTC
>TRBJ1-1|TRBV7-9|TRBD1|many
CASVDRGRNTEAFF
TGTGCCAGCGTTGACAGGGGGAGGAACACTGAAGCTTTCTTT
>TRBJ2-7|TRBV2|NA|many
CASSITRSYEQYF
TGTGCCAGCAGTATCACCCGCTCCTACGAGCAGTACTTC
>TRBJ2-7|TRBV5-6|NA|few
CASSSERPYEQYF
TGTGCCAGCAGCTCTGAAAGACCCTACGAGCAGTACTTC
>TRBJ2-5|TRBV6-5|NA|many
CASSNRGGETQYF
TGTGCCAGCAGCAACAGGGGAGGCGAGACCCAGTACTTC
>TRBJ1-5|TRBV19|NA|many
CASSMGGPQHF
TGTGCCAGTAGTATGGGGGGGCCCCAGCATTTT
>TRBJ2-4|TRBV20-1|NA|NA
CSARDSERSKNIKYF
TGCAGTGCTAGAGATTCAGAAAGGTCCAAAAACATTAAGTACTTC
>TRBJ1-3|TRBV2|TRBD1|many
CASRYGQGLASGNTIYF
TGTGCCAGCAGATATGGACAGGGTCTCGCCTCTGGAAACACCATATATTTT
>TRBJ1-1|TRBV6-1|NA|many
CATKGWAVKTEAFF
TGTGCCACTAAAGGATGGGCGGTGAAGACTGAAGCTTTCTTT
>TRBJ1-5|TRBV2|NA|many
CASTIGNQPQHF
TGTGCCAGCACCATAGGCAATCAGCCCCAGCATTTT
>TRBJ1-1|TRBV5-1|NA|NA
CASSWDGRNTEAFF
TGCGCCAGCAGCTGGGACGGAAGAAACACTGAAGCTTTCTTT
>TRBJ2-7|TRBV11-3|TRBD1|NA
CASSKRTGADEQYF
TGTGCCAGCAGCAAGCGGACAGGGGCCGACGAGCAGTACTTC
>TRBJ2-7|TRBV10-2|NA|NA
CASSELSVDEQYF
TGCGCCAGCAGTGAGTTGTCAGTCGACGAGCAGTACTTC
>TRBJ2-7|TRBV29-1|TRBD1|many
CSVEFGTGSYGQYF
TGCAGCGTTGAGTTCGGGACAGGGTCCTACGGGCAGTACTTC
>TRBJ2-5|TRBV20-1|TRBD2|many
CSARKAAGGQETQYF
TGCAGTGCTAGAAAAGCAGCGGGGGGGCAAGAGACCCAGTACTTC
>TRBJ1-1|TRBV6-1|NA|many
CASRAFRMNTEAFF
TGTGCCAGCAGGGCTTTCCGCATGAACACTGAAGCTTTCTTT
>TRBJ1-1|TRBV30|NA|many
CARGEGPEAFF
TGTGCCCGGGGGGAAGGTCCTGAAGCTTTCTTT
>TRBJ1-5|TRBV27|NA|many
CASSITDSNQPQHF
TGTGCCAGCAGTATCACAGATAGCAATCAGCCCCAGCATTTT
>TRBJ2-4|TRBV12-3/TRBV12-4|NA|many
CASRHETGYGTLAKNIQYF
TGTGCCAGCAGACACGAGACAGGTTATGGAACTCTAGCCAAAAACATTCAGTACTTC
>TRBJ2-7|TRBV11-1|TRBD2|few
CASSLIPIAGPSYEQYF
TGTGCCAGCAGCTTAATCCCGATAGCGGGTCCTTCCTACGAGCAGTACTTC
>TRBJ2-5|TRBV20-1|NA|many
CSAMAETQYF
TGCAGTGCTATGGCGGAGACCCAGTACTTC
>TRBJ2-2|TRBV27|TRBD2|few
CASSLWDGGAAGELFF
TGTGCCAGCAGTTTATGGGACGGGGGGGCGGCCGGGGAGCTGTTTTTT
>TRBJ2-2|TRBV11-2|NA|many
CASSPGWRGNTGELFF
TGTGCCAGCAGCCCAGGTTGGCGGGGCAACACCGGGGAGCTGTTTTTT
>TRBJ1-1|TRBV9|TRBD1|many
CASSVEVGGAYTEAFF
TGTGCCAGCAGCGTAGAAGTAGGGGGCGCGTACACTGAAGCTTTCTTT
>TRBJ2-5|TRBV12-3/TRBV12-4|NA|NA
CASTRDTQETQYF
TGTGCCAGCACCCGGGACACCCAAGAGACCCAGTACTTC